These T cell receptor beta chains were read from a single sample in a study of cytotoxic CD8 clonotypes in ibrutinib-treated CLL. Method: immunoSEQ multiplex PCR; TCRdb's copy keeps in-frame clones and lacks some. The sample records 12,000 or so clones, 81% being singletons. The specimen was PBMCs, collected at disease progression, from a patient treated with ibrutinib. These receptors originate from a human donor with chronic lymphocytic leukemia. The CDR3 runs from the conserved cysteine through the conserved F or W. A D gene is named only where the DNA matches it firmly. The size of a clone is reported for some rows only, either as once, few or many, or as a class for expanded clones.

TRBV10-3,TRBJ2-5,-,TRBD2,CAIKAGEVETQYF,TGTGCCATCAAGGCGGGAGAAGTAGAGACCCAGTACTTC
TRBV6-6,TRBJ2-7,-,TRBD2,CASSSMTSARREQYF,TGTGCCAGCAGTTCCATGACTAGCGCGCGTCGTGAGCAGTACTTC
TRBV6-6,TRBJ2-5,once,TRBD1,CASNQDRTWETQYF,TGTGCCAGCAACCAGGACAGGACCTGGGAGACCCAGTACTTC
TRBV7-9,TRBJ1-5,-,-,CASSGSQAQPQHF,TGTGCCAGCAGCGGCAGCCAGGCTCAGCCCCAGCATTTT
TRBV7-2,TRBJ2-3,-,-,CASSPSPPDTQYF,TGTGCCAGCAGCCCGTCCCCCCCAGATACGCAGTATTTT
TRBV7-3,TRBJ2-7,-,-,CASSLSQGEQYF,TGTGCCAGCAGCTTATCCCAGGGGGAGCAGTACTTC
TRBV7-6,TRBJ1-3,-,-,CASSLMEQGSGNTIYF,TGTGCCAGCAGCTTAATGGAACAGGGTTCCGGAAACACCATATATTTT
TRBV5-1,TRBJ2-5,-,TRBD1,CASSPGQNQETQYF,TGCGCCAGCAGCCCGGGACAGAACCAAGAGACCCAGTACTTC
TRBV19,TRBJ2-5,-,-,CASSTTETQYF,TGTGCCAGTAGTACGACAGAGACCCAGTACTTC
TRBV5-1,TRBJ1-3,-,TRBD1,CASSLQTGGIENTIYF,TGCGCCAGCAGCTTACAGACAGGGGGCATTGAAAACACCATATATTTT
TRBV11-2,TRBJ1-1,-,-,CASSFTTGTEAFF,TGTGCCAGCAGCTTTACGACAGGCACTGAAGCTTTCTTT
TRBV19,TRBJ2-1,-,TRBD2,CASSPLMLAGVDEQFF,TGTGCCAGTAGTCCCCTGATGCTAGCGGGAGTAGATGAGCAGTTCTTC
TRBV7-9,TRBJ2-6,-,-,CASSAGVAGANVLTF,TGTGCCAGCAGTGCAGGGGTTGCTGGGGCCAACGTCCTGACTTTC
TRBV2,TRBJ2-7,-,-,CASRQGYEQYF,TGTGCCAGCAGACAGGGTTACGAGCAGTACTTC
TRBV5-1,TRBJ2-7,-,-,CASSPPGQAYEQYF,TGCGCCAGCAGCCCTCCGGGACAAGCCTACGAGCAGTACTTC
TRBV11-2,TRBJ2-5,-,-,CASSLVEETQYF,TGTGCCAGCAGCTTAGTCGAGGAGACCCAGTACTTC
TRBV7-6,TRBJ2-3,-,TRBD2,CASGTSGSGGTDTQYF,TGTGCCAGCGGCACTAGCGGGAGTGGCGGCACAGATACGCAGTATTTT
TRBV6-5,TRBJ2-2,-,-,CASSYDGELFF,TGTGCCAGCAGTTATGATGGGGAGCTGTTTTTT
TRBV7-3,TRBJ1-1,few,-,CASSPIPKGDTEAFF,TGTGCCAGCAGCCCAATCCCCAAGGGCGACACTGAAGCTTTCTTT
TRBV10-3,TRBJ2-1,-,-,CAIGGSGDEQFF,TGTGCCATCGGTGGGAGTGGAGATGAGCAGTTCTTC
TRBV4-2,TRBJ2-3,-,-,CASSQFPRTDTQYF,TGTGCCAGCAGCCAATTTCCGCGAACAGATACGCAGTATTTT
TRBV19,TRBJ2-3,medium-sized,-,CASHGDTQYF,TGTGCCAGCCACGGCGATACGCAGTATTTT